These 23 T cell receptor beta chains were all obtained from the same sample, sequenced in a study of CD8 T cells in Susac syndrome. RNA was extracted with the RNeasy kit, and a quantity of roughly 0.45 to 1 ug was reverse transcribed using random hexamers. One entry per CDR3 protein, called by TCRdb with MiXCR from the immunoSEQ multiplex PCR reads. The repertoire has about 160,000 distinct CDR3 sequences, roughly 94% of them found once; the top ten carry over 0.09%. The material sequenced was CD4+ T cells from PBMCs. The origin of the receptors is a human donor with multiple sclerosis.

This rearrangement joins TRBV7-2 to TRBJ2-2, with D unclear. Germline values: CDR1 SGHTA, CDR2 FQGNSA. Trimming pared 3 bases from V and 5 bases from J, leaving 10 bases between. The CDR3 has 14 amino acids. CDR3 loop: CASSFGSMTGELFF. DNA of the CDR3: TGTGCCAGCAGCTTCGGTAGTATGACCGGGGAGCTGTTTTTT.

The CDR3 sequence: CATETGEGETQYF. The CDR3 DNA sequence: TGTGCCACCGAGACAGGGGAGGGGGAAACCCAGTACTTC. The chain joins TRBV10-3 to TRBJ2-5, with a weak D call TRBD1 (8 bases). The germline V and J ends were trimmed by 10 bases and 8 bases, with 20 bases remaining between them. CDR3 length: 13 amino acids. Germline V gene lookup returns CDR1 ENHRY and CDR2 SYGVKD.

The genes are TRBV7-2 and TRBJ2-2, with unresolved D. This CDR3 is built from 14 residues. CDR1 is SGHTA, CDR2 FQGNSA, per germline. V was cut by 5 bases and J by 4 bases, with 11 bases left in between. CDR3 nucleotides: TGTGCCAGCAGCCGAGCTGGACCCACCGGGGAGCTGTTTTTT. Its translation is CASSRAGPTGELFF.

The gene calls are TRBV12-3 or TRBV12-4 and TRBJ1-3; no definite D call. V was cut by 6 bases and J by 9 bases, with 9 bases left in between. The CDR3 extends over 11 amino acids. The CDR3 spells CASSHEGTIYF. CDR3 nucleotides: TGTGCCAGCAGCCACGAAGGCACCATATATTTT.

The chain carries TRBV27 and TRBJ1-1; 7 nucleotides align to TRBD1. Germline CDR1 MNHEY, CDR2 SMNVEV (reference sequence). The ends lost 1 base at V and 5 bases at J; junction bases unmatched: 7. This CDR3 comprises 15 residues. In DNA form, the CDR3 reads TGTGCCAGCAGTTTATTCTCACAGGGGAGGACTGAAGCTTTCTTT. Protein: CASSLFSQGRTEAFF.

The V gene is TRBV29-1, the J gene TRBJ1-2; the D is unclear. Germline assignment: CDR1 SQVTM and CDR2 ANQGSEA. The CDR3 totals 12 residues. V dropped 3 bases and J dropped 2 bases, with 7 bases sitting between them. The CDR3 protein is CSVDTPNYGYTF. CDR3 nucleotides: TGCAGCGTTGATACACCAAACTATGGCTACACCTTC.

V and J are TRBV15 and TRBJ1-3; no clear D gene. The CDR3 runs to 15 residues. V shed 0 bases and J shed 0 bases, with 6 bases lying between them. Germline values: CDR1 LNHNV, CDR2 YYDKDF (reference sequence). In DNA, the CDR3 is TGTGCCACCAGCAGAGATGTTCTCTCTGGAAACACCATATATTTT. It codes for CATSRDVLSGNTIYF.

This chain joins TRBV6-2 or TRBV6-3 and TRBJ2-7, with D hard to call. With 7 bases removed from V and 0 bases from J, the gap between germline ends came to 10 bases. The CDR3 loop spans 13 amino acids. Germline V lookup: CDR1 MNHEY, CDR2 SVGEGT. The CDR3 sequence: CASKVHSSYEQYF. The CDR3, as DNA: TGTGCCAGCAAGGTACACAGCTCCTACGAGCAGTACTTC.

The rearrangement joins TRBV6-2 or TRBV6-3 to TRBJ1-4; 7 bases line up with TRBD1. The V segment lost 5 bases and the J segment 6 bases; nucleotides outside the gene matches: 6. Germline CDR1 MNHEY, CDR2 SVGEGT. This CDR3 comprises 14 residues. CDR3 nucleotide sequence: TGTGCCAGCAGTCGAGGGGGCGCGGATGAAAAACTGTTTTTT. Translation gives CASSRGGADEKLFF.

The rearrangement uses TRBV4-3 and TRBJ1-2; D is ambiguous. This CDR3 has 14 amino acids. V was cut by 0 bases and J by 5 bases, with 10 bases left in between. Per germline, CDR1 LGHNA and CDR2 YSLEER. The CDR3 is CASSQDPVAYGYTF. The CDR3 nucleotides read TGCGCCAGCAGCCAAGACCCGGTGGCTTATGGCTACACCTTC.

V is TRBV30 and J is TRBJ1-3; a weak D match, TRBD1 (5 bases). The germline V gene has CDR1 GTSNPN and CDR2 SVGIG (reference sequence). V gave up 2 bases and J gave up 0 bases, with 11 bases separating them. This CDR3 is 15 amino acids long. The CDR3, as DNA: TGTGCCTGGAGTATTGTCAGGGACTCTGGAAACACCATATATTTT. This translates into CAWSIVRDSGNTIYF.

This chain uses TRBV21-1 with TRBJ1-1. TRBV21-1 is designated a pseudogene. The CDR3 sequence is 15 residues long. CDR3 region: CASSIHSDLLTEAFF. In DNA form, the CDR3 reads TGTGCCAGCAGCATTCACTCAGACTTGCTGACTGAAGCTTTCTTT.

The rearrangement links TRBV30 to TRBJ1-4; D gene ambiguous. The germline CDR1 and CDR2 sequences are GTSNPN and SVGIG (reference sequence). This CDR3 region has 13 residues. V was clipped by 2 bases and J by 1 base, with 5 bases between them. The CDR3, as DNA: TGTGCCTGGAGTCCGAAAACTAATGAAAAACTGTTTTTT. It codes for CAWSPKTNEKLFF.

The V and J genes are TRBV6-5 and TRBJ1-5, with 8 bases matching TRBD1. This CDR3 spans 16 amino acids. Germline lookup yields CDR1 MNHEY and CDR2 SVGAGI. The junction had 4 bases not matched to a gene; V was cut back by 0 bases and J by 3 bases. The CDR3 reads CASSYSGTGTNQPQHF. DNA for the CDR3: TGTGCCAGCAGTTACTCAGGGACAGGAACCAATCAGCCCCAGCATTTT.

The rearrangement links TRBV9 to TRBJ2-1; 8 bases line up with TRBD2. This CDR3 is 14 amino acids long. The junction had 2 bases not matched to a gene; V was cut back by 2 bases and J by 4 bases. Germline V CDR1 and CDR2: SGDLS, YYNGEE. The CDR3 protein is CASSVGTRYNEQFF. As DNA, the CDR3 is TGTGCCAGCAGCGTCGGGACTAGATACAATGAGCAGTTCTTC.

The chain uses TRBV6-1 and TRBJ1-3, with D hard to call. The CDR3 extends over 14 amino acids. The V end lost 6 bases, the J end lost 2 bases, and 11 bases lay between the germline ends. In germline, CDR1 is MNHNS, CDR2 SASEGT. In DNA, the CDR3 is TGTGCCAGCAGCGTCAGCATGACTGGAAACACCATATATTTT. Residues: CASSVSMTGNTIYF.

The rearrangement joins TRBV6-2 or TRBV6-3 to TRBJ1-1; 12 bases map to TRBD1. Germline trimming cut 6 bases from V and 5 bases from J; bases unmatched to any gene: 10. The CDR3 is made up of 16 amino acids. CDR1 and CDR2 from the germline V gene are MNHEY and SVGEGT. The CDR3 bases are TGTGCCAGCAGCACCCCGGGACAGGGGGCATATACTGAAGCTTTCTTT. Encoded protein: CASSTPGQGAYTEAFF.

This sequence joins TRBV3-1 and TRBJ1-5; D call uncertain. In germline, CDR1 is LGHDT, CDR2 YNNKEL (reference sequence). The CDR3 has 15 residues. V lost 0 bases, J lost 4 bases, and 10 bases lay in between. CDR3 nucleotide sequence: TGTGCCAGCAGCCAAGAAGGAGGGTGGAATCAGCCCCAGCATTTT. Residues: CASSQEGGWNQPQHF.

The rearrangement uses TRBV20-1 and TRBJ1-4; D perhaps matches TRBD1 (6 bases). CDR1 and CDR2 (germline): DFQATT, SNEGSKA (reference sequence). This CDR3 has 15 amino acids. V lost 6 bases and J lost 5, with 19 bases in between. The CDR3 loop is CSARKGTLRNEKLFF. DNA for the CDR3: TGCAGTGCCCGTAAAGGGACACTGAGGAATGAAAAACTGTTTTTT.

The table lists this clonotype with a count of one. The rearrangement joins TRBV18 to TRBJ2-3; D not resolved. The V gene lost 1 base and the J gene lost 2 bases, with 10 bases spanning the gap. Germline V gene lookup returns CDR1 KGHSH and CDR2 LQKENI. This CDR3 spans 15 amino acids. The chain's CDR3 is CASSPRQTATDTQYF. The CDR3 DNA follows: TGTGCCAGCTCACCACGTCAGACGGCCACAGATACGCAGTATTTT. Supplemented by reference TRBV18 and TRBJ2-3, the full variable domain reads NAGVMQNPRHLVRRRGQEARLRCSPMKGHSHVYWYRQLPEEGLKFMVYLQKENIIDESGMPKERFSAEFPKEGPSILRIQQVVRGDSAAYFCASSPRQTATDTQYFGPGTRLTVL.

The chain recombines TRBV19 with TRBJ2-5, with TRBD1 matching over 9 bases. Germline values: CDR1 LNHDA, CDR2 SQIVND (reference sequence). J lost 4 bases, V lost 10 bases, and 10 bases had no gene match. The length of the CDR3 is 14 residues. CDR3 loop: CATSDRGKGETQYF. The CDR3 DNA sequence: TGTGCCACCTCCGACAGGGGGAAGGGAGAGACCCAGTACTTC.

The chain recombines TRBV29-1 with TRBJ1-1; D possibly corresponds to TRBD1 (5 bases). The germline CDR1 and CDR2 sequences are SQVTM and ANQGSEA. V was shortened by 4 bases and J by 1 base, with 13 bases between the two germline ends. The CDR3 totals 14 residues. This CDR3 is CSVGVRGRNTEAFF. In DNA, the CDR3 is TGCAGCGTTGGGGTTCGGGGGAGGAACACTGAAGCTTTCTTT.

This clonotype was seen a handful of times. The chain is built from TRBV7-9 and TRBJ2-7; a possible D gene is TRBD1 (5 bases). The CDR3 length is 15 residues. CDR1 and CDR2 from the germline V gene are SEHNR and FQNEAQ (reference sequence). Trimming removed 0 bases at V and 2 bases at J, with 11 bases between. Here the CDR3 DNA reads TGTGCCAGCAGCTTAGCGCTCAGGGCCCCCTACGAGCAGTACTTC. This encodes CASSLALRAPYEQYF.